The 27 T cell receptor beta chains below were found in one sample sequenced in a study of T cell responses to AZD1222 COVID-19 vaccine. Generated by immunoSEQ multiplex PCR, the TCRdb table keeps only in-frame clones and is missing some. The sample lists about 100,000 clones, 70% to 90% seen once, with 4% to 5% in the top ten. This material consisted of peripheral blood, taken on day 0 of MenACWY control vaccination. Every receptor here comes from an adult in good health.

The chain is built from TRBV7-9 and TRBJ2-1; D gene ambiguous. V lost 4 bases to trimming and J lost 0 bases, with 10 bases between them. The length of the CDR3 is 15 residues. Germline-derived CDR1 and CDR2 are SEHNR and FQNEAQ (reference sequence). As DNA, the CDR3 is TGTGCCAGCAGCTCGCAAGGAGACTCCTACAATGAGCAGTTCTTC. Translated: CASSSQGDSYNEQFF. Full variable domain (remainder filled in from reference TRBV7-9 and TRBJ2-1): DTGVSQNPRHKITKRGQNVTFRCDPISEHNRLYWYRQTLGQGPEFLTYFQNEAQLEKSRLLSDRFSAERPKGSFSTLEIQRTEQGDSAMYLCASSSQGDSYNEQFFGPGTRLTVL.

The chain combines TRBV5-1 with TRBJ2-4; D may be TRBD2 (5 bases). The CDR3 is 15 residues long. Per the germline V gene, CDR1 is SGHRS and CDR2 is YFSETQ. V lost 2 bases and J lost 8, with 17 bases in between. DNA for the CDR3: TGCGCCAGCAGCTTAGGGCCGGGATATTTGTACATTCAGTACTTC. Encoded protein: CASSLGPGYLYIQYF.

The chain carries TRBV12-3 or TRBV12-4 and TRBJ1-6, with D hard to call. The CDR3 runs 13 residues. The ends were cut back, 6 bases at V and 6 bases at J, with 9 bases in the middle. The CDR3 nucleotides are TGTGCCAGCAGCCGCACCCTTAATTCACCCCTCCACTTT. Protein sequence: CASSRTLNSPLHF.

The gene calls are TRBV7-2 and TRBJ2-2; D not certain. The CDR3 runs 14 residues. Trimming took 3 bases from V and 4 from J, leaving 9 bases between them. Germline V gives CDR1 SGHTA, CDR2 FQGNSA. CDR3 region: CASSFYLSTGELFF. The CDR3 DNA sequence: TGTGCCAGCAGCTTTTATCTAAGCACCGGGGAGCTGTTTTTT.

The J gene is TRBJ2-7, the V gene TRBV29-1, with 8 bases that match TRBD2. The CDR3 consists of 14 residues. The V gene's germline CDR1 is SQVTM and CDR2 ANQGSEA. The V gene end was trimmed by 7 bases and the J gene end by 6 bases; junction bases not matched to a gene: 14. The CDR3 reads CSADSGTSGVEQYF. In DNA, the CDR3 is TGCAGCGCTGACTCCGGGACTAGTGGGGTCGAGCAGTACTTC.

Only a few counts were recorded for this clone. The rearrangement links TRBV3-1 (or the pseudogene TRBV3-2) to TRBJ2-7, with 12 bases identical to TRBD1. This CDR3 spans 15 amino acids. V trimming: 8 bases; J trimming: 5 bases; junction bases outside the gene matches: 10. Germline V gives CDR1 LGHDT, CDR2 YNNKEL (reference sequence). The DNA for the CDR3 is TGTGCCAGCTTCCCCGTCGGGACAGGGGGCCACGAGCAGTACTTC. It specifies CASFPVGTGGHEQYF.

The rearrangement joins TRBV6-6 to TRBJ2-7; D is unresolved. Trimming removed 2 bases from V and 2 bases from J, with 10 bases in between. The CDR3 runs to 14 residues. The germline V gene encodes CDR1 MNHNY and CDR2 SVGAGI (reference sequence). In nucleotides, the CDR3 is TGTGCCAGCAGTTACAGTGACGGAGCCTACGAGCAGTACTTC. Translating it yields CASSYSDGAYEQYF.

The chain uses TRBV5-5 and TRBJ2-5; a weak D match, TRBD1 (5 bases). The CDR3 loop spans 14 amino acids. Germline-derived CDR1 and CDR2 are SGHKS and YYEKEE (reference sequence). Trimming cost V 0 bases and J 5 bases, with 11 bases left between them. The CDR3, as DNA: TGTGCCAGCAGCTTGGATCTGGGGCGGGAGACCCAGTACTTC. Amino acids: CASSLDLGRETQYF.

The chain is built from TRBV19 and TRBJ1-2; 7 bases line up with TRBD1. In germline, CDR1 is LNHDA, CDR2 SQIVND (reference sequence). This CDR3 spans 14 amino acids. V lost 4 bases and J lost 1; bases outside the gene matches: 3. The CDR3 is CASSTDRDNYGYTF. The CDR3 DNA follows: TGTGCCAGTAGTACAGACAGGGATAACTATGGCTACACCTTC.

CDR3 amino acids: CASSLGTGDLGYTF. In DNA form, the CDR3 reads TGTGCCAGCAGCTTAGGAACAGGTGATCTTGGCTACACCTTC. The chain carries TRBV7-9 and TRBJ1-2; TRBD1 might be the D (5 bases). The CDR3 length is 14 residues. Per germline, CDR1 SEHNR and CDR2 FQNEAQ (reference sequence). V shed 1 base and J shed 7 bases, with 13 bases lying between them.

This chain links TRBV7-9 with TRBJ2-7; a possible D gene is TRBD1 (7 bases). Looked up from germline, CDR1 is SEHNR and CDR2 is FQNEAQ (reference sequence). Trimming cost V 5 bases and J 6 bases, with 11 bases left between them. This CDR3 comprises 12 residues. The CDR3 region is CASSRQGGEQYF. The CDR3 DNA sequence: TGTGCCAGCAGCCGTCAGGGGGGCGAGCAGTACTTC.

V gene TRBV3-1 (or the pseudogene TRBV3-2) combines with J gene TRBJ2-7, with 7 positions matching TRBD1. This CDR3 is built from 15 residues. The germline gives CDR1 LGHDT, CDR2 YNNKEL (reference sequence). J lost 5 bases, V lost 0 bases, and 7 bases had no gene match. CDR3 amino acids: CASSQDWAGGNEQYF. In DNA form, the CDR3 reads TGTGCCAGCAGCCAAGACTGGGCAGGGGGTAACGAGCAGTACTTC.

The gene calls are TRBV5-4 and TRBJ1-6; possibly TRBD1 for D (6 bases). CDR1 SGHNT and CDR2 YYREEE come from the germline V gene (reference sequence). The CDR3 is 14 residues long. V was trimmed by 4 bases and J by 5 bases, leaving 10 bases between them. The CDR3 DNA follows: TGTGCCAGCAGCCTGGACAGAAATAATTCACCCCTCCACTTT. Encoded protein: CASSLDRNNSPLHF.

CDR3 nucleotide sequence: TGTGCCAGCAGTTTGGAGGGGGCGTGGGGAAACACCATATATTTT. It yields the protein CASSLEGAWGNTIYF. The chain has TRBV6-5 and TRBJ1-3, with 7 bases matching TRBD1. Germline values: CDR1 MNHEY, CDR2 SVGAGI. CDR3 length: 15 amino acids. V shed 4 bases, J shed 4 bases, and the junction held 7 bases outside the gene matches.

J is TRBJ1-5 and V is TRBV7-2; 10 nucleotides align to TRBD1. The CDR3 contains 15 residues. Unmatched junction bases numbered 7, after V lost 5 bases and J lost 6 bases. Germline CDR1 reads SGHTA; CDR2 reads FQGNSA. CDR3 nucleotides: TGTGCCAGCAGCCTGACAGGGGGCTTCGGTCAGCCCCAGCATTTT. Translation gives CASSLTGGFGQPQHF.

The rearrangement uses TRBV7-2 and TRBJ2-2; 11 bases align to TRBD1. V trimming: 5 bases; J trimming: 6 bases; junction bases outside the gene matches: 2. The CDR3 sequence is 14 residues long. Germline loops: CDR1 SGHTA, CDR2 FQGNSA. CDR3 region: CASSRDRGSGELFF. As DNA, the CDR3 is TGTGCCAGCAGCCGGGACAGGGGGTCCGGGGAGCTGTTTTTT.

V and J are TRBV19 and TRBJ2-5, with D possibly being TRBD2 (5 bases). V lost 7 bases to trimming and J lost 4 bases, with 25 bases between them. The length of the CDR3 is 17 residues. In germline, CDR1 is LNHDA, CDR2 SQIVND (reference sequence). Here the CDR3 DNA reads TGTGCCAGTACAGTAACTCCGAGTCGTGGAGGACCAGAGACCCAGTACTTC. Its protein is CASTVTPSRGGPETQYF.

The CDR3 reads CASSENPHGTGTHEQFF. CDR3 DNA sequence: TGCGCCAGCAGTGAGAACCCCCACGGGACAGGGACGCATGAGCAGTTCTTC. The chain combines TRBV10-1 with TRBJ2-1, with TRBD1 identical over 9 bases. J lost 8 bases, V lost 2 bases, and 13 bases had no gene match. This CDR3 is 17 amino acids long. Germline V gene sequence: CDR1 WNHNN, CDR2 SYGVQD (reference sequence).

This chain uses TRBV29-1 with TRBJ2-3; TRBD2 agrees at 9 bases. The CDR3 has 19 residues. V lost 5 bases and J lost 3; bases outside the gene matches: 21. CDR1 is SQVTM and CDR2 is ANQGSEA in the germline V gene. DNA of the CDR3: TGCAGCGTTTTCGAACCCCCGAGGACTAGCGAAACCCAGACAGATACGCAGTATTTT. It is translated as CSVFEPPRTSETQTDTQYF.

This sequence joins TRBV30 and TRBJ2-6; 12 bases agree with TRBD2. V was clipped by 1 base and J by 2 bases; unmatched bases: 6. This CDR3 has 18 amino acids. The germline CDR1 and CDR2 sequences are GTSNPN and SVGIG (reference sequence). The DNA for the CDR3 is TGTGCCTGGAGTGAAAGACTAGCGGGAGTACCTGGGGCCAACGTCCTGACTTTC. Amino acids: CAWSERLAGVPGANVLTF. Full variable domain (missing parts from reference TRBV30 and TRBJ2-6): SQTIHQWPATLVQPVGSPLSLECTVEGTSNPNLYWYRQAAGRGLQLLFYSVGIGQISSEVPQNLSASRPQDRQFILSSKKLLLSDSGFYLCAWSERLAGVPGANVLTFGAGSRLTVL.

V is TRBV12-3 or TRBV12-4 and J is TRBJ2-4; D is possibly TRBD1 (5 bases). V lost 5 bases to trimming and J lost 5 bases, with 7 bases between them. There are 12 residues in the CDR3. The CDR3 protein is CASSGAENIQYF. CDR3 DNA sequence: TGTGCCAGCAGTGGGGCAGAAAACATTCAGTACTTC.

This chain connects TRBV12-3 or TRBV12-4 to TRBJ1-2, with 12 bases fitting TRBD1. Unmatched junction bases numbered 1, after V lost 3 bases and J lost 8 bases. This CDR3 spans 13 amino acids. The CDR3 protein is CASSFGTGGGYTF. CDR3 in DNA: TGTGCCAGCAGTTTCGGGACAGGGGGCGGCTACACCTTC.

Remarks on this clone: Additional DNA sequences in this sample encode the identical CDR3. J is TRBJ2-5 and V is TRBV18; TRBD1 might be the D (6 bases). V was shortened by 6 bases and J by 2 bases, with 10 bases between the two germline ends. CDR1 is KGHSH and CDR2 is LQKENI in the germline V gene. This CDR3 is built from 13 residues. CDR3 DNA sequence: TGTGCCAGCTCCCCGGGGACACAAGAGACCCAGTACTTC. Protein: CASSPGTQETQYF.

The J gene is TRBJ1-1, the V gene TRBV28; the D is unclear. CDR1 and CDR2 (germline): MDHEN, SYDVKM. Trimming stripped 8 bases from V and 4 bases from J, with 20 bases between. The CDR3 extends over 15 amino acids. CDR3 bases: TGTGCCAGCCTAACCCCGGGGAGGGTGGCCACTGAAGCTTTCTTT. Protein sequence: CASLTPGRVATEAFF.

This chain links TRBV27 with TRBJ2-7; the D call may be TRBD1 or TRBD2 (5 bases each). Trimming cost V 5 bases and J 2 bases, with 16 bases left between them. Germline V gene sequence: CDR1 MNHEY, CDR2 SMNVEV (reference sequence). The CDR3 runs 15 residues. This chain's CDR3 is CASSLQLGTPYEQYF. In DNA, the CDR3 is TGTGCCAGCAGTCTCCAACTAGGGACCCCCTACGAGCAGTACTTC.

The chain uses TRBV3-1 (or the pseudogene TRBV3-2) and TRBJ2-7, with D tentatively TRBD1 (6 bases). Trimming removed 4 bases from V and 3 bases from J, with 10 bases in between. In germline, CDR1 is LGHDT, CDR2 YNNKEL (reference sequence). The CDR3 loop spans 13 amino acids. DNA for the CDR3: TGTGCCAGCAGCCCTAACAGGGTCTACGAGCAGTACTTC. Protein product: CASSPNRVYEQYF.

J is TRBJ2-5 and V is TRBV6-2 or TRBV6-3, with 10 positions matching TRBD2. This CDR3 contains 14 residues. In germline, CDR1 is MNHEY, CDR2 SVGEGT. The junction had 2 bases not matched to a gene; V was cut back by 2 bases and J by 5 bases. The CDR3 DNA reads TGTGCCAGCAGTTACGCTAGCGGGGGTGAGACCCAGTACTTC. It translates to CASSYASGGETQYF.